The 19 T cell receptor beta chains below were found in one sample sequenced in a study of T-cell reconstitution after alpha-beta-depleted transplantation in children. Unique molecular identifiers tagged the TCRbeta library. TCRdb re-called the PCR reads through MiXCR, storing one row per CDR3 protein. Found here are 250,000 to 300,000 distinct CDR3 sequences, about 9.4% of them singletons; the top ten hold around 7.6%. The sample was PBMCs, taken before TCRalphabeta/CD19-depleted stem cell transplant. The source is a boy younger than two with acute myeloid leukemia, due to receive a stem cell transplant.

This clonotype was seen only a few times. The rearrangement uses TRBV7-8 and TRBJ1-5, with 9 bases lining up with TRBD1. The CDR3 contains 15 residues. J gave up 7 bases and V 1 base, and 5 bases lay outside the gene matches. The germline CDR1 and CDR2 sequences are SGHVS and FQNEAQ. CDR3 loop: CASSLVGQGGQPQHF. The CDR3 coding sequence is TGTGCCAGCAGCTTAGTGGGACAGGGTGGCCAGCCCCAGCATTTT.

This clonotype was recorded many times. CDR3 amino acids: CASSLAGAVLGSPLHF. The CDR3 nucleotides read TGTGCCAGCAGCTTAGCAGGGGCAGTCCTCGGTTCACCCCTCCACTTT. The V gene is TRBV7-9, the J gene TRBJ1-6; D might be TRBD1 (5 bases). This CDR3 has 16 amino acids. V dropped 0 bases and J dropped 9 bases, with 15 bases sitting between them. The germline CDR1 and CDR2 sequences are SEHNR and FQNEAQ (reference sequence).

This clonotype was detected ten times or more. V and J are TRBV5-1 and TRBJ2-3; TRBD2 agrees at 7 bases. The J segment lost 0 bases and the V segment lost 4 bases, leaving 8 bases of the junction unmatched. Germline V gene sequence: CDR1 SGHRS, CDR2 YFSETQ. This CDR3 is 16 amino acids long. CDR3 loop: CASSPGLMSSTDTQYF. The CDR3 bases are TGCGCCAGCAGCCCGGGACTAATGTCTAGCACAGATACGCAGTATTTT.

This clonotype was seen ten or more times. This sequence joins TRBV28 and TRBJ1-2; no clear D. This CDR3 is built from 13 residues. Germline V lookup: CDR1 MDHEN, CDR2 SYDVKM. The V end was cut by 6 bases, the J end by 8 bases, with 16 bases between. CDR3 loop: CASSLTVRLGYTF. The CDR3 nucleotides read TGTGCCAGCAGCCTTACAGTCAGGTTGGGCTACACCTTC.

This clonotype was observed a few times. The chain has TRBV20-1 and TRBJ2-5, with a possible D match to TRBD1 (6 bases). The germline gives CDR1 DFQATT, CDR2 SNEGSKA (reference sequence). The CDR3 consists of 14 residues. The DNA of the CDR3 is TGCAGCGTAAATCTGGCAGGGGTCCAAGAGACCCAGTACTTC. Translated, it gives CSVNLAGVQETQYF.

This clonotype was seen ten or more times. The chain has TRBV5-1 and TRBJ2-1, with a weak D call TRBD2 (5 bases). Trimming took off 4 bases at V and 10 bases at J, with 21 bases between the two ends. This CDR3 comprises 15 residues. CDR1 SGHRS and CDR2 YFSETQ come from the germline V gene. CDR3 sequence reads: CASSADASSRSEQFF. Written as DNA, the CDR3 is TGCGCCAGCAGCGCGGATGCTAGCTCCCGGTCCGAGCAGTTCTTC.

At least ten counts were recorded for this clonotype. V is TRBV7-2 and J is TRBJ2-7; possible D gene TRBD1, 6 bases. Germline V gene data show CDR1 as SGHTA and CDR2 as FQGNSA. The CDR3 totals 15 residues. The V end lost 3 bases, the J end lost 2 bases, and 14 bases lay between the germline ends. CDR3 DNA: TGTGCCAGCAGCTTCGAGGGGGACGCCGCCTACGAGCAGTACTTC. Amino acids: CASSFEGDAAYEQYF.

The chain employs TRBV3-1 and TRBJ2-2; 7 bases are shared with TRBD1. Trimming removed 4 bases from V and 5 bases from J; junction bases left unmatched: 13. CDR1 LGHDT and CDR2 YNNKEL come from the germline V gene (reference sequence). This CDR3 comprises 17 residues. CDR3 bases: TGTGCCAGCAGCCCCCCATTCCGGACAGGCTTTACCGGGGAGCTGTTTTTT. Protein: CASSPPFRTGFTGELFF.

This clonotype was picked up many times. The V and J genes are TRBV20-1 and TRBJ2-5; no reliable D call. The V end lost 6 bases, the J end lost 5 bases, and 16 bases lay between the germline ends. The germline CDR1 and CDR2 sequences are DFQATT and SNEGSKA (reference sequence). The CDR3 spans 13 residues. The CDR3 DNA reads as TGCAGTGCCCTAGGATGGGCGGCGGAGACCCAGTACTTC. Translated: CSALGWAAETQYF.

This clonotype was found a few times. CDR3: CASSLEQGHSPLHF. The CDR3 DNA reads TGCGCCAGCAGCTTGGAACAGGGTCATTCACCCCTCCACTTT. The chain joins TRBV5-1 to TRBJ1-6; D may be TRBD1 (6 bases). The germline CDR1 and CDR2 sequences are SGHRS and YFSETQ. The ends were cut back, 0 bases at V and 8 bases at J, with 9 bases in the middle. The CDR3 covers 14 residues. The full variable domain, in which reference TRBV5-1 and TRBJ1-6 provide the parts outside the CDR3, is KAGVTQTPRYLIKTRGQQVTLSCSPISGHRSVSWYQQTPGQGLQFLFEYFSETQRNKGNFPGRFSGRQFSNSRSEMNVSTLELGDSALYLCASSLEQGHSPLHFGNGTRLTVT.

This clonotype has at least ten counts. The rearrangement links TRBV12-3 or TRBV12-4 to TRBJ2-2; TRBD2 matches 14 bases. V was pared by 5 bases and J by 4 bases, with 15 bases of the junction left unmatched. The CDR3 is 20 residues long. The CDR3: CASSATPARLAGGLTGELFF. The CDR3 bases are TGTGCCAGCAGTGCAACTCCCGCGCGACTAGCGGGGGGGCTCACCGGGGAGCTGTTTTTT.

In its sample, this clonotype was seen a few times. This sequence joins TRBV12-3 or TRBV12-4 and TRBJ2-6; D assignment may be TRBD1 or TRBD2 (5 bases each). The CDR3 sequence is 16 residues long. The V and J ends lost 3 bases and 2 bases respectively, with 11 bases between them. The DNA for the CDR3 is TGTGCCAGCAGTTTTAAGTCGGGGCCTGGGGCCAACGTCCTGACTTTC. Its protein is CASSFKSGPGANVLTF.

This clonotype showed up just a few times. The rearrangement links TRBV12-3 or TRBV12-4 to TRBJ2-3; D remains unclear. This CDR3 has 18 residues. V was trimmed by 5 bases and J by 4 bases, leaving 25 bases between them. The CDR3 loop reads CASSLLRVQLGVADTQYF. DNA for the CDR3: TGTGCCAGCAGTCTCCTCCGCGTTCAACTTGGAGTGGCAGATACGCAGTATTTT.

V and J are TRBV6-6 and TRBJ2-7; no firm D call. The CDR3 length is 11 residues. Germline lookup yields CDR1 MNHNY and CDR2 SVGAGI (reference sequence). Between the trimmed V and J ends, which lost 11 bases and 0 bases, there was a span of 8 bases. The CDR3 bases are TGTGCCTCCGCAGGCTCCTACGAGCAGTACTTC. It encodes CASAGSYEQYF.

This clonotype was counted only a few times. The V call is TRBV27, the J call TRBJ1-2; 7 bases fit TRBD1. Germline CDR1 MNHEY, CDR2 SMNVEV (reference sequence). The CDR3 spans 13 residues. J was trimmed by 4 bases and V by 4 bases; bases with no gene match: 3. This CDR3 is CASSSQGGYGYTF. The CDR3 DNA sequence: TGTGCCAGCAGTTCCCAGGGGGGCTATGGCTACACCTTC.

In this sample, this clonotype turned up a few times. The V call is TRBV7-2, the J call TRBJ2-1; TRBD1 matches at 8 bases. This CDR3 is built from 17 residues. Germline lookup yields CDR1 SGHTA and CDR2 FQGNSA. V dropped 5 bases and J dropped 5; count of bases not matched to a gene: 14. CDR3 coding DNA: TGTGCCAGCAGCCCCCGGACAGGGTGGAACACACACAATGAGCAGTTCTTC. Protein sequence: CASSPRTGWNTHNEQFF.

In this sample, this clonotype turned up many times. The gene calls are TRBV29-1 and TRBJ2-5; TRBD1 is a possible D gene (6 bases). This CDR3 is built from 14 residues. The V gene lost 0 bases and the J gene lost 4 bases, with 12 bases spanning the gap. Germline CDR1 SQVTM, CDR2 ANQGSEA. CDR3: CSVEDLQGIETQYF. The CDR3 coding sequence is TGCAGCGTTGAAGATCTTCAGGGGATAGAGACCCAGTACTTC.

This clonotype was counted ten times or more. The rearrangement uses TRBV18 and TRBJ2-7; D may be TRBD1 or TRBD2 (5 bases each). Per the germline V gene, CDR1 is KGHSH and CDR2 is LQKENI. The CDR3 sequence is 12 residues long. Trimming took 5 bases from V and 7 from J, leaving 12 bases between them. The DNA of the CDR3 is TGTGCCAGCTCAGTCCCTGAGGGGGAGCAGTACTTC. Translation: CASSVPEGEQYF.

The chain uses TRBV5-6 and TRBJ1-6, with a possible D match to TRBD1 (5 bases). With 2 bases removed from V and 8 bases from J, the gap between germline ends came to 11 bases. Germline CDR1 is SGHDT and CDR2 is YYEEEE. CDR3 length: 14 residues. CDR3 bases: TGTGCCAGCAGCTTAGGGACCGCTCATTCACCCCTCCACTTT. Translation: CASSLGTAHSPLHF.